This TCR beta chain was captured in a study of cytotoxic CD8 clonotypes in ibrutinib-treated CLL. Study overall: Partial responses numbered roughly 25 and complete responses 2; after a median around 74 months, roughly 14 stayed remitted and approximately 12 progressed. After treatment lasting a median approximately 11 months, range 6 to 36, response samples were collected.

T cells were sequenced at a targeted depth of 1 in 200,000 to 1 in 1 million. Clones were read by immunoSEQ multiplex PCR, and TCRdb kept only the in-frame ones, dropping some. Altogether around 97,000 clones are present, around 73% being singletons, with the ten largest covering about 30%. This clone has just a few counts. Germline V gene sequence: CDR1 SGHTA, CDR2 FQGNSA. The CDR3 consists of 16 residues. Trimming pared 2 bases from V and 0 bases from J, leaving 12 bases between. The source is a human donor with chronic lymphocytic leukemia. The sample here was PBMCs, taken after 12 months of ibrutinib treatment. The rearrangement joins TRBV7-2 to TRBJ2-3, with unresolved D. The CDR3 DNA is TGTGCCAGCAGCTTACGTTCCGCTTCTAGCACAGATACGCAGTATTTT. Residues: CASSLRSASSTDTQYF. Looking up the rest from reference TRBV7-2 and TRBJ2-3 gives the full variable domain: GAGVSQSPSNKVTEKGKDVELRCDPISGHTALYWYRQSLGQGLEFLIYFQGNSAPDKSGLPSDRFSAERTGGSVSTLTIQRTQQEDSAVYLCASSLRSASSTDTQYFGPGTRLTVL.